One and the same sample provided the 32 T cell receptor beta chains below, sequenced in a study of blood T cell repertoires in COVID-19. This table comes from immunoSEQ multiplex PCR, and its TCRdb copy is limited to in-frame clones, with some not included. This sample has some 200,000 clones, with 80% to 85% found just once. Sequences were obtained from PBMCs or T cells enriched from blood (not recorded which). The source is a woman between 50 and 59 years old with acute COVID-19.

The CDR3 region is CATSREGRDEETQYF. The DNA for the CDR3 is TGTGCCACCAGCAGAGAGGGCAGGGATGAGGAGACCCAGTACTTC. This chain links TRBV15 with TRBJ2-5; possible D gene TRBD1, 5 bases. CDR3 length equals 15 residues. V lost 0 bases, J lost 5 bases, and 13 bases lay in between. Germline CDR1 LNHNV, CDR2 YYDKDF (reference sequence). Complete variable domain (other parts from reference TRBV15 and TRBJ2-5): DAMVIQNPRYQVTQFGKPVTLSCSQTLNHNVMYWYQQKSSQAPKLLFHYYDKDFNNEADTPDNFQSRRPNTSFCFLDIRSPGLGDTAMYLCATSREGRDEETQYFGPGTRLLVL.

DNA of the CDR3: TGTGCCAGCAGCTCAGACCCGGAGGGATCGCAGTATTTT. As protein: CASSSDPEGSQYF. V is TRBV7-2 and J is TRBJ2-3, with D possibly being TRBD2 (6 bases). This CDR3 spans 13 amino acids. CDR1 and CDR2 from the germline V gene are SGHTA and FQGNSA. The V end lost 4 bases, the J end lost 10 bases, and 15 bases lay between the germline ends.

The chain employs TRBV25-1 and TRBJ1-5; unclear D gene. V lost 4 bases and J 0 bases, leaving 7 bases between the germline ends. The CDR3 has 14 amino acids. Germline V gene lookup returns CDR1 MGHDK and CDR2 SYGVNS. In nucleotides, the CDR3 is TGTGCCAGCAGTGGGTTCGGTAGCAATCAGCCCCAGCATTTT. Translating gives CASSGFGSNQPQHF.

The chain's CDR3 is CASSEGQLSTDTQYF. The CDR3 DNA reads TGTGCCAGCTCAGAGGGACAGTTGAGCACAGATACGCAGTATTTT. The rearrangement links TRBV18 to TRBJ2-3; the match to TRBD1 covers 7 bases. From germline, CDR1 is KGHSH and CDR2 LQKENI. J gave up 0 bases and V 5 bases, and 5 bases lay outside the gene matches. The CDR3 is 15 amino acids.

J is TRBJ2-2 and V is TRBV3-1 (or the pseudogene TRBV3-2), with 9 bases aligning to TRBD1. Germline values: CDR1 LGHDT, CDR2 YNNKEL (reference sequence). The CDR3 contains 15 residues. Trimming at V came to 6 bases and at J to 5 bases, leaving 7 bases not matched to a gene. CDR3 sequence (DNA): TGTGCCAGCAGTTTGGGACAGGGTACGACCGGGGAGCTGTTTTTT. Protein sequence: CASSLGQGTTGELFF.

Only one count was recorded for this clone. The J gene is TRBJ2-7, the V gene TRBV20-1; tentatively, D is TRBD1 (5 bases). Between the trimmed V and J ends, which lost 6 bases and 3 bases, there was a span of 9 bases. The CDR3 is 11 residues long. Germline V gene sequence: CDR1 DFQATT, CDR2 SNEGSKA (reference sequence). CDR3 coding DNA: TGCAGTGCGGGGCCCCTCTACGAGCAGTACTTC. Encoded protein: CSAGPLYEQYF.

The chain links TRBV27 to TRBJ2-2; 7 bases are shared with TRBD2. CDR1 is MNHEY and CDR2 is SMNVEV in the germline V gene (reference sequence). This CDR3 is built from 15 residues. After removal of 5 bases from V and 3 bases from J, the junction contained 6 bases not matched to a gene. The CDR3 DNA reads TGTGCCAGCAGTAGCCGGGCGGGGGACACCGGGGAGCTGTTTTTT. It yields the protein CASSSRAGDTGELFF.

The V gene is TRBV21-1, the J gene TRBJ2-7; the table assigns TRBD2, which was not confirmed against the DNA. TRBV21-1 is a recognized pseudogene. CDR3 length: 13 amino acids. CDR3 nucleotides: TGTGCCAGCAACCCCGGGGACTCCTACGAGCAGTACTTC. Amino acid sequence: CASNPGDSYEQYF.

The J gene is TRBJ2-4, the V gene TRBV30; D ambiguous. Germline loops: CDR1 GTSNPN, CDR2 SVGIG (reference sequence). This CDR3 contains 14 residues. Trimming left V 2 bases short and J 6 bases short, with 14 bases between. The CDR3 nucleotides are TGTGCCTGGAGTTGGCCAAGAAGTGGAAACATTCAGTACTTC. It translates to CAWSWPRSGNIQYF. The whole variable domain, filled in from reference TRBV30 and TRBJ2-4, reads SQTIHQWPATLVQPVGSPLSLECTVEGTSNPNLYWYRQAAGRGLQLLFYSVGIGQISSEVPQNLSASRPQDRQFILSSKKLLLSDSGFYLCAWSWPRSGNIQYFGAGTRLSVL.

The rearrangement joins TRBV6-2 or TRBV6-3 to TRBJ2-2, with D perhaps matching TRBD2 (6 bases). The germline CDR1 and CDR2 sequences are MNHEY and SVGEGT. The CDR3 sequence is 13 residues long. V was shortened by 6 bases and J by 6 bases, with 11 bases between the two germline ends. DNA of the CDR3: TGTGCCAGCAGCGGGGCGGGGCCCGGGGAGCTGTTTTTT. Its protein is CASSGAGPGELFF.

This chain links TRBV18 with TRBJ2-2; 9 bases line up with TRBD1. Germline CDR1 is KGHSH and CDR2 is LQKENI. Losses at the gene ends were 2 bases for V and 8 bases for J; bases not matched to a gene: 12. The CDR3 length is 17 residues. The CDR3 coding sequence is TGTGCCAGCTCACCAAGAGGAGCCGGGACAGGGCTGGGGGAGCTGTTTTTT. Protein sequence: CASSPRGAGTGLGELFF.

In DNA form, the CDR3 reads TGTGCCAGCTCACCACCGACTAGTTATTCGGTAGGGGAGACCCAGTACTTC. Amino acids: CASSPPTSYSVGETQYF. The rearrangement uses TRBV18 and TRBJ2-5, with D maybe TRBD2 (6 bases). The germline V and J ends were trimmed by 0 bases and 5 bases, with 19 bases remaining between them. CDR1 and CDR2 from the germline V gene are KGHSH and LQKENI. This CDR3 is 17 amino acids long.

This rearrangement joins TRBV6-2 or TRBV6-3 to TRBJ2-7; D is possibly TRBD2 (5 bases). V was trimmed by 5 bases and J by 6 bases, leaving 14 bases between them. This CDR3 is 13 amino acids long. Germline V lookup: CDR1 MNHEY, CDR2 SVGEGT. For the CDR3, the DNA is TGTGCCAGCAGTCTCACGGGGAAGGGCGAGCAGTACTTC. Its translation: CASSLTGKGEQYF.

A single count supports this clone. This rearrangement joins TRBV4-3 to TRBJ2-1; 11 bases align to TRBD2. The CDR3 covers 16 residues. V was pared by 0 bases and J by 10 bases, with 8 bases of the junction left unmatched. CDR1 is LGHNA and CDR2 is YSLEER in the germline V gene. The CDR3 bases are TGCGCCAGCAGCCAAGAAAGCCTAGCGGGAGGTGGGGAGCAGTTCTTC. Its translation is CASSQESLAGGGEQFF.

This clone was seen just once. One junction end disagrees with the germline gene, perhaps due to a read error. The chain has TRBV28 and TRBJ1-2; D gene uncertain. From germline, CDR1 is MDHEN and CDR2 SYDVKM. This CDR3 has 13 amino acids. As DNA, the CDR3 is TGTGCCAGCAGTTCCCCCCGGCGGCCAGCTGATTCATTC. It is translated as CASSSPRRPADSF.

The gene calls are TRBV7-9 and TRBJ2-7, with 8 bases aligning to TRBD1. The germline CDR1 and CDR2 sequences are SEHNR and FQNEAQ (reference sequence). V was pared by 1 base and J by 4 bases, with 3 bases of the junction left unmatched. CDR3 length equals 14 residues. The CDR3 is CASSLGQGIYEQYF. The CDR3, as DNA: TGTGCCAGCAGCTTAGGACAGGGGATTTACGAGCAGTACTTC.

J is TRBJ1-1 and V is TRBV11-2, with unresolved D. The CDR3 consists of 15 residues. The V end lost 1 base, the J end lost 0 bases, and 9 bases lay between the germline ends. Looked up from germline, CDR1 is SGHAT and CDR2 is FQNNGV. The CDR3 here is CASSLGAVVNTEAFF. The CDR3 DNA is TGTGCCAGCAGCTTAGGGGCCGTGGTGAACACTGAAGCTTTCTTT. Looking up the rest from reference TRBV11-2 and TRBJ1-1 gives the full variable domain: EAGVAQSPRYKIIEKRQSVAFWCNPISGHATLYWYQQILGQGPKLLIQFQNNGVVDDSQLPKDRFSAERLKGVDSTLKIQPAKLEDSAVYLCASSLGAVVNTEAFFGQGTRLTVV.

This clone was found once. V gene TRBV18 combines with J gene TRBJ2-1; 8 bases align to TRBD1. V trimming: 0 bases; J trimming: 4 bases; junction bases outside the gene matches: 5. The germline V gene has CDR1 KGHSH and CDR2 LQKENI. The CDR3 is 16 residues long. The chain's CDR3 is CASSPPGTGIYNEQFF. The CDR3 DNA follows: TGTGCCAGCTCACCACCGGGGACAGGCATATACAATGAGCAGTTCTTC.

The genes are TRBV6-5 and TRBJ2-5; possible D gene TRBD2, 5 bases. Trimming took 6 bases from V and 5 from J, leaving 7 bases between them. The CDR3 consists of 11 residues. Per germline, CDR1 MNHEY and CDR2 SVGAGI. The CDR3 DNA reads TGTGCCAGCAGCTCGGGGGAGACCCAGTACTTC. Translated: CASSSGETQYF.

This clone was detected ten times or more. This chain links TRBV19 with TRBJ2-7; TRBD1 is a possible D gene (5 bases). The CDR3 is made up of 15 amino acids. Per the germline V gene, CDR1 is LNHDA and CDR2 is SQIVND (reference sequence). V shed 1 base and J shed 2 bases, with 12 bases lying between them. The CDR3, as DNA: TGTGCCAGTAGTATAGGGGGCCTAGGGGCCTACGAGCAGTACTTC. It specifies CASSIGGLGAYEQYF.

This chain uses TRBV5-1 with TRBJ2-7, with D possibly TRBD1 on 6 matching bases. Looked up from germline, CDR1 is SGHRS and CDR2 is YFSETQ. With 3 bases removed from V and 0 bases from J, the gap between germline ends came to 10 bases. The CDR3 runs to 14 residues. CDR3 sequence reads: CASSSGHSSYEQYF. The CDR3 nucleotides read TGCGCCAGCAGCTCGGGACATAGCTCCTACGAGCAGTACTTC.

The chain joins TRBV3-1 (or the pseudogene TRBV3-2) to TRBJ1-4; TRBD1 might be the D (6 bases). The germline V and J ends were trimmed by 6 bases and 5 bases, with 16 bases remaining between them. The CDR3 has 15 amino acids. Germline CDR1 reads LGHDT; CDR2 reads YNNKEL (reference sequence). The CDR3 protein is CASRPSGGLNEKLFF. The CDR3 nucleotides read TGTGCCAGCAGGCCGTCCGGGGGGCTCAATGAAAAACTGTTTTTT.

Written as DNA, the CDR3 is TGTGCCAGCAGCTTACGGGGGGTCGGGACAACTAATGAAAAACTGTTTTTT. This codes for CASSLRGVGTTNEKLFF. This chain joins TRBV7-9 and TRBJ1-4, with D perhaps TRBD1 (5 bases). The germline V gene encodes CDR1 SEHNR and CDR2 FQNEAQ (reference sequence). The CDR3 loop spans 17 amino acids. Trimming cost V 2 bases and J 0 bases, with 13 bases left between them.

The CDR3 loop reads CASSLSGRPDTQYF. In DNA, the CDR3 is TGTGCCAGCAGCTTGAGCGGGAGACCAGATACGCAGTATTTT. This chain joins TRBV7-2 and TRBJ2-3, with 8 bases lining up with TRBD2. Germline CDR1 is SGHTA and CDR2 is FQGNSA. CDR3 length: 14 residues. V trimming: 3 bases; J trimming: 4 bases; junction bases outside the gene matches: 3.

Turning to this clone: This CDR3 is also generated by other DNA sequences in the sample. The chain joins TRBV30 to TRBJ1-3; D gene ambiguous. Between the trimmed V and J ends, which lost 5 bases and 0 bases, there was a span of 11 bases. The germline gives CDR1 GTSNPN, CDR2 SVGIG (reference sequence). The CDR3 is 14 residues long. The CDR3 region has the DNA TGTGCCTGGTCGGAGGGTAGCTCTGGAAACACCATATATTTT. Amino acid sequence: CAWSEGSSGNTIYF.

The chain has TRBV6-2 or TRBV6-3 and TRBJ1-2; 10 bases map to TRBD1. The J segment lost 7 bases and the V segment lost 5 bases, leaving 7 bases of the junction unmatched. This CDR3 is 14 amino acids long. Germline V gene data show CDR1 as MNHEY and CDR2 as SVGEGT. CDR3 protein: CASSPRQGASGYTF. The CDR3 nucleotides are TGTGCCAGCAGTCCGCGACAGGGGGCAAGTGGCTACACCTTC.

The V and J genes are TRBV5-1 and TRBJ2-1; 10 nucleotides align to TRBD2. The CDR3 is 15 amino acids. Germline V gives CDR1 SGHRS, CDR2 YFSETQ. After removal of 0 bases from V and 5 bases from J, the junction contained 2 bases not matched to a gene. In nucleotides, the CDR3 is TGCGCCAGCAGCTTGGTAGCGGGAGGCAACAATGAGCAGTTCTTC. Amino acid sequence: CASSLVAGGNNEQFF.

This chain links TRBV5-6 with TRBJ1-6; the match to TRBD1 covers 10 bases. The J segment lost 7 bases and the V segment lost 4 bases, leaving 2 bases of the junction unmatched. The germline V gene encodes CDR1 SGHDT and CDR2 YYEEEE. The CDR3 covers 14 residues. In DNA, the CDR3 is TGTGCCAGCAGCCTGGGACAGGGGAATTCACCCCTCCACTTT. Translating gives CASSLGQGNSPLHF.

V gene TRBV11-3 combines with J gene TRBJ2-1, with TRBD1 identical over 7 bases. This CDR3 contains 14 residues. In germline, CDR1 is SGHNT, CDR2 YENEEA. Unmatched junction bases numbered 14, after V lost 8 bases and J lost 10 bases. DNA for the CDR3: TGTGCCAGCGCCCTGGGCACAGGGGATGGAGAGCAGTTCTTC. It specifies CASALGTGDGEQFF.

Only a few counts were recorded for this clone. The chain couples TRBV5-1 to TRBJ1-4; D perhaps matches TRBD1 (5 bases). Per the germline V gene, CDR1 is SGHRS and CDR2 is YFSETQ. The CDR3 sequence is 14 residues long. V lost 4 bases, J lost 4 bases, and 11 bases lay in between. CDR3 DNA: TGCGCCAGCAGCCCTGACAGTTATAATGAAAAACTGTTTTTT. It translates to CASSPDSYNEKLFF.

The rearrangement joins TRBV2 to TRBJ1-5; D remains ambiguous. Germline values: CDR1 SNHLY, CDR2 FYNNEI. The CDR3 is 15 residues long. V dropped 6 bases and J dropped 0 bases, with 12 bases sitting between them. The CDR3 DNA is TGTGCCAGCAGAAGCGAGGGTGTTAGCAATCAGCCCCAGCATTTT. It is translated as CASRSEGVSNQPQHF.

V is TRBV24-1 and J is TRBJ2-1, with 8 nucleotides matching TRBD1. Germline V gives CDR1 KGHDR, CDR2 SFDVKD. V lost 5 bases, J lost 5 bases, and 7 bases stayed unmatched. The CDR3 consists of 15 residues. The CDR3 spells CATSVQGTGNNEQFF. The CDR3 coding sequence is TGTGCCACCAGTGTCCAAGGGACAGGTAACAATGAGCAGTTCTTC.